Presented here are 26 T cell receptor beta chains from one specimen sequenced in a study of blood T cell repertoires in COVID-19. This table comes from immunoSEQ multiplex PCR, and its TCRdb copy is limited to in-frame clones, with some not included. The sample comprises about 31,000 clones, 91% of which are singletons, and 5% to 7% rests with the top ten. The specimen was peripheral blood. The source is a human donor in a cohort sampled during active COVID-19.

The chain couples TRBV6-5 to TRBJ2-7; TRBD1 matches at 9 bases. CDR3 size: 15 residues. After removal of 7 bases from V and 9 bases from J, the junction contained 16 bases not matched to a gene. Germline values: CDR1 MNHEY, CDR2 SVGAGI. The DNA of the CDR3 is TGTGCCAGCACTACGGGACAGGGTTTCTTCGCCGGGCAGTACGTC. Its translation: CASTTGQGFFAGQYV.

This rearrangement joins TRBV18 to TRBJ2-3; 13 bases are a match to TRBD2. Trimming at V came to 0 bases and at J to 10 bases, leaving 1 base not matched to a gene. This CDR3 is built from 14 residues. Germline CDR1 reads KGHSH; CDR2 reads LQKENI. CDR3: CASSPPTSGGSQYF. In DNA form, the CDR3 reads TGTGCCAGCTCACCACCGACTAGCGGGGGGTCGCAGTATTTT.

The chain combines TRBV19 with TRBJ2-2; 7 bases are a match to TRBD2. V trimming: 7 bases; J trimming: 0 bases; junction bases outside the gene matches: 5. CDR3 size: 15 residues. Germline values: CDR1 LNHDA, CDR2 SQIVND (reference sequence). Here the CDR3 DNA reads TGTGCCAGTACCATGGGAGGGGCGAACACCGGGGAGCTGTTTTTT. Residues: CASTMGGANTGELFF.

The CDR3 region has the DNA TGTGCCAGCAGCTTAGTGGCGGCCTTGAACACTGAAGCTTTCTTT. Translating gives CASSLVAALNTEAFF. The chain couples TRBV5-4 to TRBJ1-1, with no clear D. Per germline, CDR1 SGHNT and CDR2 YYREEE (reference sequence). The length of the CDR3 is 15 residues. V lost 2 bases and J lost 0, with 11 bases in between.

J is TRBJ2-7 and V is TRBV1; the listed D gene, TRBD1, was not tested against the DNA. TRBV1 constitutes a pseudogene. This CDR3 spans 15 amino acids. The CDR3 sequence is CTSSPIRTGPHEQYV. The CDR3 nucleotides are TGCACCAGCAGCCCCATTCGGACAGGGCCTCACGAGCAGTACGTC.

Here the CDR3 DNA reads TGTGCCAGCAGCGTAGCGGAGGATTCACCCCTCCACTTT. Translating it yields CASSVAEDSPLHF. The V and J genes are TRBV9 and TRBJ1-6; D remains unclear. V was pared by 0 bases and J by 8 bases, with 6 bases between. Looked up from germline, CDR1 is SGDLS and CDR2 is YYNGEE. The CDR3 consists of 13 residues.

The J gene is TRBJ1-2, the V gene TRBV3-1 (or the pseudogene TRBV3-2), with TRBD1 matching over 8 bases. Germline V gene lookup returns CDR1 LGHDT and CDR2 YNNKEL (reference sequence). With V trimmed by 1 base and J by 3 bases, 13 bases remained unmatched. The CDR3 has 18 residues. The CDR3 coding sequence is TGTGCCAGCAGCCAAGCAAGGAACGGGACAGGAGACGACTATGGCTACACCTTC. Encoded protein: CASSQARNGTGDDYGYTF.

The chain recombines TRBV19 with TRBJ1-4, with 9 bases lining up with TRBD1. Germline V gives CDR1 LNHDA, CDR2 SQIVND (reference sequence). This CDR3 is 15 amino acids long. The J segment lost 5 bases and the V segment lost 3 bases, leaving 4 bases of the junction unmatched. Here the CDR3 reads CASSIWTGDNEKLFF. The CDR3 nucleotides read TGTGCCAGTAGTATCTGGACAGGGGACAATGAAAAACTGTTTTTT.

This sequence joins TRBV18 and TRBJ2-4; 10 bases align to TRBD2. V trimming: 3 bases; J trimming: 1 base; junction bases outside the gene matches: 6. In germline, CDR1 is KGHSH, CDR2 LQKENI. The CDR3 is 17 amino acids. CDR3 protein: CASSPPLAGWAKNIQYF. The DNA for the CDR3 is TGTGCCAGCTCACCCCCACTAGCGGGATGGGCCAAAAACATTCAGTACTTC.

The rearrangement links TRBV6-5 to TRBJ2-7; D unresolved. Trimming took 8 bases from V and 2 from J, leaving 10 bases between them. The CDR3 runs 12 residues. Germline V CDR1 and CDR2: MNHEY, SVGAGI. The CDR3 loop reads CASLALPYEQYV. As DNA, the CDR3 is TGTGCCAGCCTGGCCCTTCCCTACGAGCAGTACGTC.

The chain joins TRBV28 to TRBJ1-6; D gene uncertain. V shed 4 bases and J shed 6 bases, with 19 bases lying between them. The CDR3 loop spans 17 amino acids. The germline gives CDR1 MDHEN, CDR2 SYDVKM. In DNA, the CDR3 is TGTGCCAGCAGTTCCCCGCGGCCTCCCGTGGTTAATTCACCCCTCCACTTT. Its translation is CASSSPRPPVVNSPLHF.

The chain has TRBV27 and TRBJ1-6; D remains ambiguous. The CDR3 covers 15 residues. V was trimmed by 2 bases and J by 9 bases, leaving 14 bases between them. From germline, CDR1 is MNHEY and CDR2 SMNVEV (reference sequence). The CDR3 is CASSLRRYVSSPLHF. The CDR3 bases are TGTGCCAGCAGTTTAAGGCGGTACGTTAGTTCACCCCTCCACTTT.

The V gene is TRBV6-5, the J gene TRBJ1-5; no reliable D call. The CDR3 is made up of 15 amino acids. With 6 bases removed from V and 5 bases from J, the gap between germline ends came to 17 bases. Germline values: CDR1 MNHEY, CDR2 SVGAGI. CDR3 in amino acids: CASRREADSYQPQHF. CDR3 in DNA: TGTGCCAGCAGAAGGGAGGCAGATAGTTATCAGCCCCAGCATTTT.

The CDR3 nucleotides are TGCAGCGTTGGGGTGGGCACCGGAAACACCATATATTTT. As protein: CSVGVGTGNTIYF. The chain couples TRBV29-1 to TRBJ1-3; D gene uncertain. The germline V gene encodes CDR1 SQVTM and CDR2 ANQGSEA. This CDR3 is built from 13 residues. The V end lost 4 bases, the J end lost 4 bases, and 11 bases lay between the germline ends.

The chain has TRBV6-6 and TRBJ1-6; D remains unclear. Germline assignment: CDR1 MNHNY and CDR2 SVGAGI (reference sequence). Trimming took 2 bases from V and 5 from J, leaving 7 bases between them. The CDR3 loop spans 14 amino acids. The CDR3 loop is CASSYAEDNSPLHF. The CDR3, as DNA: TGTGCCAGCAGTTACGCGGAGGATAATTCACCCCTCCACTTT.

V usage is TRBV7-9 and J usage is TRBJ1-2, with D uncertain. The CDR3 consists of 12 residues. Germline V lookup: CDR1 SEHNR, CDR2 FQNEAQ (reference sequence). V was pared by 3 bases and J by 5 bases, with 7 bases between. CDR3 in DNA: TGTGCCAGCAGCTTTGCGACTTATGGCTACACCTTC. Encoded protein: CASSFATYGYTF. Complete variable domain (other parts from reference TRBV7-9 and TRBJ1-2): DTGVSQNPRHKITKRGQNVTFRCDPISEHNRLYWYRQTLGQGPEFLTYFQNEAQLEKSRLLSDRFSAERPKGSFSTLEIQRTEQGDSAMYLCASSFATYGYTFGSGTRLTVV.

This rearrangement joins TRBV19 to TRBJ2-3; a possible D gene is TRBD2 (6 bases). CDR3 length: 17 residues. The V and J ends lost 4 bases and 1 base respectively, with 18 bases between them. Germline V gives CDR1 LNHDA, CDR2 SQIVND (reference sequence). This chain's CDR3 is CASSRPTGEWGTDTQYF. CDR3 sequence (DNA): TGTGCCAGTAGTAGACCCACGGGGGAGTGGGGCACAGATACGCAGTATTTT.

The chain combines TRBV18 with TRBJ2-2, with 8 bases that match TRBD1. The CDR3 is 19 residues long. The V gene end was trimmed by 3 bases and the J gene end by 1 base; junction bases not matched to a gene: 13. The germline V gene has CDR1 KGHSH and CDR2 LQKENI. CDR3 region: CASSPQQTRGRGNTGELFF. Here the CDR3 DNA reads TGTGCCAGCTCACCCCAACAAACCAGGGGGCGCGGGAACACCGGGGAGCTGTTTTTT.

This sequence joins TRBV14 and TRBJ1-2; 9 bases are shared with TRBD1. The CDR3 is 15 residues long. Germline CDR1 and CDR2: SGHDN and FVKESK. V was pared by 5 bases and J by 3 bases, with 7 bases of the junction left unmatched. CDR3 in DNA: TGTGCCAGCAGCGGGACAGGGTGGGAGGACTATGGCTACACCTTC. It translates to CASSGTGWEDYGYTF.

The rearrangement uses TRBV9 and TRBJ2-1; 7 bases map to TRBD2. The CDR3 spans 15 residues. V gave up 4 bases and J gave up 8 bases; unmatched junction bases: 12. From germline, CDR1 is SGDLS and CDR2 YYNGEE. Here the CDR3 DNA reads TGTGCCAGCAGCTTGGGCGGGAGACGATTCGATGAGCAGTTCTTC. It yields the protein CASSLGGRRFDEQFF.

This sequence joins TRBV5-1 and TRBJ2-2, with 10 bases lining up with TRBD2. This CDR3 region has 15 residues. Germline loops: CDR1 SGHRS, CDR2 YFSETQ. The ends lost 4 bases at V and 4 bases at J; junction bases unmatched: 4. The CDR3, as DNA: TGCGCCAGCAGCCAAGCTAGCGGGAGCACCGGGGAGCTGTTTTTT. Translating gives CASSQASGSTGELFF. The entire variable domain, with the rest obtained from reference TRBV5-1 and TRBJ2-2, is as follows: KAGVTQTPRYLIKTRGQQVTLSCSPISGHRSVSWYQQTPGQGLQFLFEYFSETQRNKGNFPGRFSGRQFSNSRSEMNVSTLELGDSALYLCASSQASGSTGELFFGEGSRLTVL.

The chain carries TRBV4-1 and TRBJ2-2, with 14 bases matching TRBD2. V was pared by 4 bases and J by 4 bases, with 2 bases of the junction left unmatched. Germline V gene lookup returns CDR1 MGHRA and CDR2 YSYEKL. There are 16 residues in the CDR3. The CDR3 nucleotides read TGCGCCAGCAGCCGAGGACTAGCGGGGGGCACCGGGGAGCTGTTTTTT. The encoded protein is CASSRGLAGGTGELFF.

The CDR3 bases are TGCAGTGCTAGTCCCAGGGTCGGCGAGCAGTACGTC. Encoded protein: CSASPRVGEQYV. The chain links TRBV20-1 to TRBJ2-7; TRBD1 is a possible D gene (5 bases). The germline V gene has CDR1 DFQATT and CDR2 SNEGSKA (reference sequence). The CDR3 covers 12 residues. V lost 3 bases and J lost 6, with 12 bases in between.

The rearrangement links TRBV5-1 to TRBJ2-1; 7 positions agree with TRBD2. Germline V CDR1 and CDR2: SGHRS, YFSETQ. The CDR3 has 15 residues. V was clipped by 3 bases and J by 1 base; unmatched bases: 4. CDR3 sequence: CASSSSGTSYNEQFF. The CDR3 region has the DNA TGCGCCAGCAGCTCCAGCGGGACGTCCTACAATGAGCAGTTCTTC.

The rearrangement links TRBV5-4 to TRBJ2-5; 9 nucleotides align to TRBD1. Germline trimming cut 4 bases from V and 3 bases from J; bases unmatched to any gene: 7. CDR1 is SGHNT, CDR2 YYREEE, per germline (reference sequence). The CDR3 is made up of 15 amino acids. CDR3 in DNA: TGTGCCAGCAGCGTCGACAGGGGGAATAAAGAGACCCAGTACTTC. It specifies CASSVDRGNKETQYF.

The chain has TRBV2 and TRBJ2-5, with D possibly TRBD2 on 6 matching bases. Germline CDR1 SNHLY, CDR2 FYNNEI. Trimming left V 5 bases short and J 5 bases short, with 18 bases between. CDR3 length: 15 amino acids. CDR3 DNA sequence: TGTGCCAGCAGTAAGGACGGGACTTACGGGGAGACCCAGTACTTC. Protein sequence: CASSKDGTYGETQYF.